The 24 T cell receptor beta chains given below trace back to one sample, sequenced in a study of blood T cell repertoires in COVID-19. Generated by immunoSEQ multiplex PCR, the TCRdb table keeps only in-frame clones and is missing some. This sample has 210,000 or so clones, with roughly 80% found just once. The source material was peripheral blood. These receptors all come from a human donor in a cohort sampled during active COVID-19.

As DNA, the CDR3 is TGTGCCAGCAGCCAGACCCGGGACAGGGATAGCTATGGCTACACCTTC. Translated, it gives CASSQTRDRDSYGYTF. The chain uses TRBV14 and TRBJ1-2; the match to TRBD1 covers 9 bases. The CDR3 covers 16 residues. V dropped 3 bases and J dropped 4; count of bases not matched to a gene: 9. From germline, CDR1 is SGHDN and CDR2 FVKESK.

The J gene is TRBJ2-7, the V gene TRBV28, with 7 bases lining up with TRBD1. The germline V gene has CDR1 MDHEN and CDR2 SYDVKM. CDR3 length: 12 residues. V trimming: 5 bases; J trimming: 8 bases; junction bases outside the gene matches: 6. CDR3 amino acids: CASSTQQGKQYF. The CDR3 DNA follows: TGTGCCAGCAGTACACAACAGGGGAAGCAGTACTTC.

The V and J genes are TRBV7-3 and TRBJ2-3, with 7 bases aligning to TRBD2. The junction had 9 bases not matched to a gene; V was cut back by 4 bases and J by 2 bases. Germline CDR1 SGHTA, CDR2 FQGTGA. The CDR3 spans 16 residues. The DNA of the CDR3 is TGTGCCAGCAGCTCTGGGGGAGGGTTCACCACAGATACGCAGTATTTT. Translated: CASSSGGGFTTDTQYF.

The J gene is TRBJ2-6, the V gene TRBV28; possible D gene TRBD1, 6 bases. The germline V and J ends were trimmed by 5 bases and 2 bases, with 19 bases remaining between them. This CDR3 region has 18 residues. Germline CDR1 reads MDHEN; CDR2 reads SYDVKM. The CDR3 nucleotides read TGTGCCAGCAGTCCGACGATACAGGGAAAGGCTGGGGCCAACGTCCTGACTTTC. The encoded protein is CASSPTIQGKAGANVLTF.

The chain recombines TRBV29-1 with TRBJ2-7, with D perhaps matching TRBD1 (6 bases). This CDR3 contains 13 residues. Germline CDR1 and CDR2: SQVTM and ANQGSEA. Trimming took 5 bases from V and 3 from J, leaving 14 bases between them. The CDR3 loop is CSVSGVMDYEQYF. The CDR3, as DNA: TGCAGCGTTTCAGGGGTGATGGACTACGAGCAGTACTTC.

This chain connects TRBV5-1 to TRBJ2-4; D is unresolved. V lost 0 bases and J 0 bases, leaving 7 bases between the germline ends. Germline V gene lookup returns CDR1 SGHRS and CDR2 YFSETQ. The length of the CDR3 is 15 residues. CDR3 nucleotides: TGCGCCAGCAGCTTGGCCACTCTAGCCAAAAACATTCAGTACTTC. Translating gives CASSLATLAKNIQYF. The variable domain in full, with the rest retrieved from reference TRBV5-1 and TRBJ2-4, is KAGVTQTPRYLIKTRGQQVTLSCSPISGHRSVSWYQQTPGQGLQFLFEYFSETQRNKGNFPGRFSGRQFSNSRSEMNVSTLELGDSALYLCASSLATLAKNIQYFGAGTRLSVL.

This clone came up once. The chain combines TRBV29-1 with TRBJ2-1, with TRBD1 as a possible D gene (6 bases). Germline assignment: CDR1 SQVTM and CDR2 ANQGSEA. The V gene lost 7 bases and the J gene lost 7 bases, with 14 bases spanning the gap. CDR3 length: 12 residues. CDR3 DNA: TGCAGCGCGCCCCCTCAGGGGAATGAGCAGTTCTTC. It translates to CSAPPQGNEQFF.

This clone showed up just once. The V gene is TRBV9, the J gene TRBJ2-1; 8 bases agree with TRBD2. Germline V gene data show CDR1 as SGDLS and CDR2 as YYNGEE. The CDR3 has 15 amino acids. J gave up 6 bases and V 3 bases, and 8 bases lay outside the gene matches. CDR3 residues: CASSEGTRVLNEQFF. DNA for the CDR3: TGTGCCAGCAGCGAGGGGACTAGAGTCCTCAATGAGCAGTTCTTC. Variable domain in full (rest from reference TRBV9 and TRBJ2-1): DSGVTQTPKHLITATGQRVTLRCSPRSGDLSVYWYQQSLDQGLQFLIQYYNGEERAKGNILERFSAQQFPDLHSELNLSSLELGDSALYFCASSEGTRVLNEQFFGPGTRLTVL.

The chain recombines TRBV10-2 with TRBJ1-5, with D perhaps TRBD1 (6 bases). CDR1 is WSHSY and CDR2 is SAAADI in the germline V gene. Trimming took 3 bases from V and 4 from J, leaving 10 bases between them. This CDR3 has 14 amino acids. This chain's CDR3 is CASSEGGGNQPQHF. The DNA for the CDR3 is TGCGCCAGCAGTGAAGGGGGGGGGAATCAGCCCCAGCATTTT.

The genes are TRBV4-3 and TRBJ2-1; the match to TRBD2 covers 14 bases. CDR3 length: 21 residues. The junction had 14 bases not matched to a gene; V was cut back by 4 bases and J by 0 bases. Per the germline V gene, CDR1 is LGHNA and CDR2 is YSLEER. The CDR3 region has the DNA TGCGCCAGCAGCCCGGGCTTGGTAGGGACTAGCGGGAGAGGCTCCTACAATGAGCAGTTCTTC. Amino acids: CASSPGLVGTSGRGSYNEQFF.

The chain employs TRBV18 and TRBJ2-6, with 8 positions matching TRBD1. The CDR3 loop spans 15 amino acids. CDR1 and CDR2 from the germline V gene are KGHSH and LQKENI. V shed 6 bases and J 3 bases; nucleotides not matched to a gene: 4. CDR3 in amino acids: CASSPDRGGANVLTF. The CDR3 DNA reads TGTGCCAGCTCGCCAGACAGGGGTGGGGCCAACGTCCTGACTTTC.

The CDR3 nucleotides are TGTGCCAGCAGCCCGTGGGCTAGCGGCTCCTACGAGCAGTACTTC. Translating gives CASSPWASGSYEQYF. The rearrangement uses TRBV28 and TRBJ2-7; 7 nucleotides line up with TRBD2. Germline V lookup: CDR1 MDHEN, CDR2 SYDVKM. Trimming at V came to 6 bases and at J to 0 bases, leaving 8 bases not matched to a gene. This CDR3 spans 15 amino acids.

The chain carries TRBV2 and TRBJ2-5; 7 bases agree with TRBD1. From germline, CDR1 is SNHLY and CDR2 FYNNEI. CDR3 size: 14 residues. The J segment lost 3 bases and the V segment lost 7 bases, leaving 8 bases of the junction unmatched. The CDR3 region is CASKRGRGKETQYF. The CDR3 DNA is TGTGCCAGCAAGAGGGGCAGGGGGAAAGAGACCCAGTACTTC.

The chain couples TRBV5-1 to TRBJ2-1; D is possibly TRBD2 (5 bases). The CDR3 loop spans 13 amino acids. Deletions cut 4 bases from V and 5 bases from J, with 10 bases between. Germline-derived CDR1 and CDR2 are SGHRS and YFSETQ. This CDR3 reads CASSLVLDNEQFF. For the CDR3, the DNA is TGCGCCAGCAGCCTCGTACTAGACAATGAGCAGTTCTTC.

This clone was seen just once. This chain links TRBV30 with TRBJ2-7, with a tentative D call TRBD2 (6 bases). This CDR3 spans 14 amino acids. Germline V lookup: CDR1 GTSNPN, CDR2 SVGIG (reference sequence). The V and J ends lost 4 bases and 6 bases respectively, with 19 bases between them. DNA of the CDR3: TGTGCCTGGACTTGGTCCGGGAGAGTGGGCGAGCAGTACTTC. Translation gives CAWTWSGRVGEQYF.

This clone was counted once. V gene TRBV6-5 combines with J gene TRBJ1-1; 7 bases are a match to TRBD1. This CDR3 contains 12 residues. Germline V lookup: CDR1 MNHEY, CDR2 SVGAGI. V dropped 6 bases and J dropped 7; count of bases not matched to a gene: 5. CDR3 bases: TGTGCCAGCAGACAGGGGCTCGGTGAAGCTTTCTTT. Residues: CASRQGLGEAFF.

The chain uses TRBV10-3 and TRBJ1-2; 7 nucleotides line up with TRBD1. CDR1 is ENHRY, CDR2 SYGVKD, per germline. The CDR3 is 12 residues long. The V segment lost 6 bases and the J segment 9 bases; nucleotides outside the gene matches: 7. As DNA, the CDR3 is TGTGCCATCAGGCCCGAACAGGGGCGCTACACCTTC. Translation gives CAIRPEQGRYTF.

J is TRBJ1-1 and V is TRBV9; the D gene is possibly TRBD1 (6 bases). The CDR3 sequence is 16 residues long. The V and J ends lost 2 bases and 1 base respectively, with 15 bases between them. Germline V CDR1 and CDR2: SGDLS, YYNGEE. DNA for the CDR3: TGTGCCAGCAGCGTTAACCGGGACAAAGAGAACACTGAAGCTTTCTTT. Translating it yields CASSVNRDKENTEAFF.

This clone was found a few times. The chain recombines TRBV27 with TRBJ2-7; D call uncertain. The germline V gene encodes CDR1 MNHEY and CDR2 SMNVEV (reference sequence). V was clipped by 0 bases and J by 6 bases, with 12 bases between them. The CDR3 spans 14 residues. CDR3 in DNA: TGTGCCAGCAGTTTATCGATCGCAGTCCCCGAGCAGTACTTC. Translated, it gives CASSLSIAVPEQYF.

The rearrangement joins TRBV11-2 to TRBJ2-7; weak D call: TRBD2 (6 bases). Germline V lookup: CDR1 SGHAT, CDR2 FQNNGV. This CDR3 contains 12 residues. Trimming shortened V by 5 bases and J by 5 bases, and 10 bases separated the two germline ends. CDR3 sequence: CASSKTRDEQYF. DNA of the CDR3: TGTGCCAGCAGCAAGACTAGAGACGAGCAGTACTTC.

J is TRBJ2-7 and V is TRBV20-1; 7 nucleotides agree with TRBD1. This CDR3 comprises 14 residues. Per germline, CDR1 DFQATT and CDR2 SNEGSKA (reference sequence). V shed 3 bases and J 0 bases; nucleotides not matched to a gene: 5. CDR3 protein: CSASTGADSYEQYF. In DNA form, the CDR3 reads TGCAGTGCTAGTACAGGGGCTGACTCCTACGAGCAGTACTTC.

The V and J genes are TRBV10-3 and TRBJ2-1; TRBD2 matches at 9 bases. The CDR3 covers 15 residues. V shed 2 bases, J shed 6 bases, and the junction held 5 bases outside the gene matches. The germline CDR1 and CDR2 sequences are ENHRY and SYGVKD. The chain's CDR3 is CAISEPAGGVNEQFF. Written as DNA, the CDR3 is TGTGCCATCAGTGAGCCAGCGGGAGGCGTCAATGAGCAGTTCTTC.

The chain carries TRBV27 and TRBJ1-6; no reliable D call. This CDR3 region has 15 residues. Germline assignment: CDR1 MNHEY and CDR2 SMNVEV (reference sequence). V was trimmed by 6 bases and J by 4 bases, leaving 13 bases between them. The CDR3 region is CASRPGQVYNSPLHF. In nucleotides, the CDR3 is TGTGCCAGCAGACCTGGCCAGGTTTATAATTCACCCCTCCACTTT.

The chain joins TRBV10-3 to TRBJ2-7, with 10 bases that match TRBD2. CDR3 length equals 14 residues. With 6 bases clipped from V and 7 bases from J, the junction kept 9 bases outside the gene matches. Germline V gives CDR1 ENHRY, CDR2 SYGVKD. CDR3 sequence (DNA): TGTGCCATCAGGGAAGCGGGAGGGCCGTATGAGCAGTACTTC. This translates into CAIREAGGPYEQYF.